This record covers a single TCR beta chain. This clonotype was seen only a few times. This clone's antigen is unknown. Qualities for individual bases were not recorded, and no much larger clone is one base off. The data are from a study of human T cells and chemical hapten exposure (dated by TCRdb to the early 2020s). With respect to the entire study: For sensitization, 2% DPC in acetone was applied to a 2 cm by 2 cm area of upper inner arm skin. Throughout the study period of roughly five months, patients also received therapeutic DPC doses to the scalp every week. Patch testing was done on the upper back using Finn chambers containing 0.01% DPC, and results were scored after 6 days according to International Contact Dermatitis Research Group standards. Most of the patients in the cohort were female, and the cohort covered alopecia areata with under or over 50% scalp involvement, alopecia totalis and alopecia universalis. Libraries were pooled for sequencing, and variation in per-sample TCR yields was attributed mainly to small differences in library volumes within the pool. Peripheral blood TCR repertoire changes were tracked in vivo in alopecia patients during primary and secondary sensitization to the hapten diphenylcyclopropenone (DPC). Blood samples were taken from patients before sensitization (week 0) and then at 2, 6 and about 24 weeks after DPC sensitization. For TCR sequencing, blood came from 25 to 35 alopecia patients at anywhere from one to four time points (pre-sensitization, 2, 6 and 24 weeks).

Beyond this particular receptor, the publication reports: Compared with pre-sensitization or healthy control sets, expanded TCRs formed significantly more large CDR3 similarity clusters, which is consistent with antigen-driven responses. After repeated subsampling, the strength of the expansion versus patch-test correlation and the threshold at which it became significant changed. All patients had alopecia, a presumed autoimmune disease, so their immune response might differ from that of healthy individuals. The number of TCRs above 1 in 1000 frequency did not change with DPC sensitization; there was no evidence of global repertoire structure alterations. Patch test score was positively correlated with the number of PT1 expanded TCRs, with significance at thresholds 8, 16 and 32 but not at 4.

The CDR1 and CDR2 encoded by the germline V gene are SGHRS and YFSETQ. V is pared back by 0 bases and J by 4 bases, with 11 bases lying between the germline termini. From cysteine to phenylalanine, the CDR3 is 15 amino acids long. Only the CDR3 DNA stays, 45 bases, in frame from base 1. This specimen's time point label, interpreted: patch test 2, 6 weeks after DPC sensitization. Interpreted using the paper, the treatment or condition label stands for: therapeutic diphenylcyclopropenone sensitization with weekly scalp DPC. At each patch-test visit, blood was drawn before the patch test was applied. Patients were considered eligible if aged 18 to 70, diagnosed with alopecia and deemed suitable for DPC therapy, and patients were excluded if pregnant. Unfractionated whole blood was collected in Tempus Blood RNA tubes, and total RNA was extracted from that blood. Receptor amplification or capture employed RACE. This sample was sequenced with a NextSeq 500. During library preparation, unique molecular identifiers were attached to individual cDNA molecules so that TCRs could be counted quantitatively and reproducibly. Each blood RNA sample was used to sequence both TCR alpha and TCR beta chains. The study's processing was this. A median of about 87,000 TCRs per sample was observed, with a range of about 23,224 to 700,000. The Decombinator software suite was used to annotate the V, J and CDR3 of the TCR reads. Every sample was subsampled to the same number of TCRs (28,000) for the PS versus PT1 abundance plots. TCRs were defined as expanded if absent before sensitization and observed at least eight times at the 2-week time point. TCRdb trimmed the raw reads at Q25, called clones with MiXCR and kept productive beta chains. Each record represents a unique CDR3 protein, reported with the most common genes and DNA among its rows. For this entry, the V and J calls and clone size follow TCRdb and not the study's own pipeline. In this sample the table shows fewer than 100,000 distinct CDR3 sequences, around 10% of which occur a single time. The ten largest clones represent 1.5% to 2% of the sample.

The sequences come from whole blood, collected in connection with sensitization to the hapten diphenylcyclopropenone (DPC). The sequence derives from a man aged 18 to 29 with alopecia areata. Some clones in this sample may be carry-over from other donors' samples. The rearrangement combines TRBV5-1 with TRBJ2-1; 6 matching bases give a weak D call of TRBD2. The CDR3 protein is CASSLAPGTYNEQFF. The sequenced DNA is TGCGCCAGCAGCTTGGCCCCAGGGACTTACAATGAGCAGTTCTTC.